Each of the 15 T cell receptor beta chains below was sequenced from the same sample in a study of T-cell reconstitution after alpha-beta-depleted transplantation in children. Unique molecular identifiers were incorporated into the prepared TCRbeta library. TCRdb used MiXCR to reprocess the PCR reads, holding one entry per CDR3 protein. The sample consists of approximately 520,000 distinct CDR3 sequences, about 31% of them appearing once. Sample: PBMCs from the stem cell graft donor, taken from the stem cell graft. Source of these receptors: a human donor who donated a stem cell graft to a child with aplastic anemia.

V usage is TRBV7-2 and J usage is TRBJ2-5; 10 positions agree with TRBD2. This CDR3 comprises 17 residues. The junction had 12 bases not matched to a gene; V was cut back by 3 bases and J by 5 bases. Germline CDR1 reads SGHTA; CDR2 reads FQGNSA. In DNA, the CDR3 is TGTGCCAGCAGCTTGGAGCGGGAGGGTCTGTATTTTGAGACCCAGTACTTC. Encoded protein: CASSLEREGLYFETQYF.

V gene TRBV5-5 combines with J gene TRBJ2-5; 10 bases match TRBD1. V shed 4 bases and J 4 bases; nucleotides not matched to a gene: 7. Germline V gene data show CDR1 as SGHKS and CDR2 as YYEKEE (reference sequence). The CDR3 has 15 amino acids. CDR3 amino acids: CASSLRTGGGETQYF. The CDR3, as DNA: TGTGCCAGCAGCCTGCGGACAGGGGGAGGAGAGACCCAGTACTTC.

The genes are TRBV12-3 or TRBV12-4 and TRBJ2-1; TRBD2 might be the D (5 bases). The CDR3 loop spans 14 amino acids. Trimming took 5 bases from V and 8 from J, leaving 16 bases between them. The DNA of the CDR3 is TGTGCCAGCAGTCTCGGAGGTTCGGGCGATGAGCAGTTCTTC. It translates to CASSLGGSGDEQFF.

The chain employs TRBV19 and TRBJ1-1; TRBD1 might be the D (6 bases). The CDR3 has 13 residues. Germline V gives CDR1 LNHDA, CDR2 SQIVND (reference sequence). The ends were cut back, 3 bases at V and 7 bases at J, with 12 bases in the middle. This CDR3 reads CASSISIQGEAFF. The CDR3 DNA follows: TGTGCCAGTAGTATCTCCATACAGGGTGAAGCTTTCTTT.

CDR3 protein: CASSPGLAGVAYEQYF. For the CDR3, the DNA is TGTGCCAGCAGCCCAGGACTAGCGGGAGTGGCCTACGAGCAGTACTTC. The chain is built from TRBV9 and TRBJ2-7; 13 bases align to TRBD2. With 4 bases clipped from V and 2 bases from J, the junction kept 6 bases outside the gene matches. Germline V lookup: CDR1 SGDLS, CDR2 YYNGEE. There are 16 residues in the CDR3.

The rearrangement links TRBV7-2 to TRBJ2-7, with 7 bases identical to TRBD2. The germline V gene has CDR1 SGHTA and CDR2 FQGNSA. V lost 2 bases, J lost 5 bases, and 9 bases stayed unmatched. The CDR3 has 15 residues. The CDR3 DNA reads as TGTGCCAGCAGCTTAACGGCGGGAGAGGGAAACGAGCAGTACTTC. Its translation is CASSLTAGEGNEQYF.

This clonotype was counted only a few times. The CDR3 bases are TGTGCCTGGAGTGTGGGGACGGGAAAGAATGAAAAACTGTTTTTT. It encodes CAWSVGTGKNEKLFF. The gene calls are TRBV30 and TRBJ1-4, with D tentatively TRBD1 (5 bases). CDR3 length: 15 residues. V lost 0 bases and J 5 bases, leaving 13 bases between the germline ends. Looked up from germline, CDR1 is GTSNPN and CDR2 is SVGIG (reference sequence). Combining the CDR3 with reference TRBV30 and TRBJ1-4 gives the whole variable domain SQTIHQWPATLVQPVGSPLSLECTVEGTSNPNLYWYRQAAGRGLQLLFYSVGIGQISSEVPQNLSASRPQDRQFILSSKKLLLSDSGFYLCAWSVGTGKNEKLFFGSGTQLSVL.

This clonotype showed up just a few times. The chain combines TRBV20-1 with TRBJ2-3; 10 bases match TRBD2. This CDR3 is built from 16 residues. Losses at the gene ends were 3 bases for V and 4 bases for J; bases not matched to a gene: 10. Per the germline V gene, CDR1 is DFQATT and CDR2 is SNEGSKA (reference sequence). The CDR3 nucleotides read TGCAGTGCTAGTCGGCTAGCGGGAGAGGGCGCAGATACGCAGTATTTT. Its translation is CSASRLAGEGADTQYF.

This clonotype has a handful of counts. The chain is built from TRBV12-3 or TRBV12-4 and TRBJ1-5; tentatively, D is TRBD1 (5 bases). The V gene lost 6 bases and the J gene lost 4 bases, with 16 bases spanning the gap. The CDR3 has 15 amino acids. The DNA of the CDR3 is TGTGCCAGCAGCTCCGGGTGGCAGGGAAATCAGCCCCAGCATTTT. Its translation is CASSSGWQGNQPQHF.

The chain combines TRBV6-5 with TRBJ2-2; 8 bases align to TRBD2. Germline-derived CDR1 and CDR2 are MNHEY and SVGAGI. This CDR3 is 16 amino acids long. With 3 bases clipped from V and 6 bases from J, the junction kept 9 bases outside the gene matches. The CDR3 region is CASSYFWTSRSGELFF. The CDR3 nucleotides read TGTGCCAGCAGTTATTTTTGGACTAGCCGCTCCGGGGAGCTGTTTTTT.

The chain uses TRBV29-1 and TRBJ2-1; D possibly corresponds to TRBD2 (6 bases). The germline gives CDR1 SQVTM, CDR2 ANQGSEA. V dropped 5 bases and J dropped 0 bases, with 11 bases sitting between them. This CDR3 has 14 amino acids. CDR3 loop: CSVLSGSSYNEQFF. DNA of the CDR3: TGCAGCGTTCTTAGCGGAAGCTCCTACAATGAGCAGTTCTTC.

The CDR3 DNA reads as TGTGCCAGCAGCCAACAGAGCTCGGAAGCTTTCTTT. This encodes CASSQQSSEAFF. The gene calls are TRBV3-1 and TRBJ1-1; D is undetermined. The CDR3 totals 12 residues. Germline V gene data show CDR1 as LGHDT and CDR2 as YNNKEL (reference sequence). Trimming stripped 2 bases from V and 8 bases from J, with 9 bases between.

This chain uses TRBV4-3 with TRBJ2-4; no clear D gene. V was shortened by 4 bases and J by 2 bases, with 12 bases between the two germline ends. CDR1 and CDR2 (germline): LGHNA, YSLEER. This CDR3 region has 15 residues. CDR3 region: CASSPALGTKNIQYF. CDR3 DNA: TGCGCCAGCAGCCCCGCTTTGGGGACCAAAAACATTCAGTACTTC.

The V gene is TRBV12-3 or TRBV12-4, the J gene TRBJ2-7; no clear D gene. Trimming removed 4 bases from V and 7 bases from J, with 11 bases in between. This CDR3 has 12 residues. CDR3 protein: CASSYGPGEQYF. In DNA form, the CDR3 reads TGTGCCAGCAGTTACGGTCCTGGTGAGCAGTACTTC.

This sequence joins TRBV6-2 or TRBV6-3 and TRBJ2-7, with D possibly TRBD2 on 5 matching bases. CDR3 length: 15 amino acids. Germline CDR1 and CDR2: MNHEY and SVGEGT. V was clipped by 0 bases and J by 4 bases, with 13 bases between them. The CDR3 DNA is TGTGCCAGCAGTTACTCGACTGCGCCGGGATACGAGCAGTACGTC. Amino acids: CASSYSTAPGYEQYV.